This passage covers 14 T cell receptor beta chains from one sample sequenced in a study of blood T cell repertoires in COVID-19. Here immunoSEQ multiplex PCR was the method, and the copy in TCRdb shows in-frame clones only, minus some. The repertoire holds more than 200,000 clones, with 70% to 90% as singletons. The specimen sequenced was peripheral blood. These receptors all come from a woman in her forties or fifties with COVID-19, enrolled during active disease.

CDR3 in amino acids: CASSQGMSNSPLHF. CDR3 DNA: TGTGCCAGCAGCCAAGGTATGAGTAATTCACCCCTCCACTTT. The chain uses TRBV3-1 (or the pseudogene TRBV3-2) and TRBJ1-6; D is undetermined. Germline V lookup: CDR1 LGHDT, CDR2 YNNKEL (reference sequence). The ends were cut back, 1 base at V and 6 bases at J, with 7 bases in the middle. The CDR3 covers 14 residues.

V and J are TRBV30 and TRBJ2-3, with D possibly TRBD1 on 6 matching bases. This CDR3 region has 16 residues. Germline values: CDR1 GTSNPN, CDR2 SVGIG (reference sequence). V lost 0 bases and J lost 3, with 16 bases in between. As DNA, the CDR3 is TGTGCCTGGAGTGTTCCGGGACACTCACGGACAGATACGCAGTATTTT. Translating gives CAWSVPGHSRTDTQYF.

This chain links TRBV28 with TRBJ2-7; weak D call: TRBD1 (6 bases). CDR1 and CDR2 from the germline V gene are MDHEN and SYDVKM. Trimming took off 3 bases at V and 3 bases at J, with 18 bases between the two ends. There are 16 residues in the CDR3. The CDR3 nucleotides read TGTGCCAGCAGTTTTGTGTGGGGGCCCCCTCGCTACGAGCAGTACTTC. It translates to CASSFVWGPPRYEQYF.

CDR3 region: CAISESTSADTQYF. In DNA form, the CDR3 reads TGTGCCATCAGTGAGAGTACTAGCGCAGATACGCAGTATTTT. This chain joins TRBV10-3 and TRBJ2-3; 7 bases line up with TRBD2. The CDR3 contains 14 residues. The germline V gene encodes CDR1 ENHRY and CDR2 SYGVKD. J gave up 4 bases and V 2 bases, and 3 bases lay outside the gene matches.

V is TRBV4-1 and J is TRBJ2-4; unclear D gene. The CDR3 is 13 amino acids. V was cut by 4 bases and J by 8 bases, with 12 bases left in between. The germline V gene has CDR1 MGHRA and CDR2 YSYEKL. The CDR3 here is CASSLLTGDIQYF. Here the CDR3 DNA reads TGCGCCAGCAGCCTCCTGACCGGAGACATTCAGTACTTC.

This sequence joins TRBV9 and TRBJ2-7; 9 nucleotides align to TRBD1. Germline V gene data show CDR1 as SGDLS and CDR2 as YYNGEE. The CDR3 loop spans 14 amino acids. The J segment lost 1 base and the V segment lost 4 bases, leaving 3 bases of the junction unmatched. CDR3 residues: CASSYGTGSYEQYF. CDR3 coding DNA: TGTGCCAGCAGCTACGGGACAGGGTCCTACGAGCAGTACTTC.

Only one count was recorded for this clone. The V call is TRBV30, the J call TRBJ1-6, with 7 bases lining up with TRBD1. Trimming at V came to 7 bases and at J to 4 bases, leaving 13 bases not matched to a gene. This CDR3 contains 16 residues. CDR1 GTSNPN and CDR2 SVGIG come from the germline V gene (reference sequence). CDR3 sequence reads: CAYQYDRAAYNSPLHF. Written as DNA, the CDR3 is TGTGCCTATCAATATGACAGGGCCGCGTATAATTCACCCCTCCACTTT.

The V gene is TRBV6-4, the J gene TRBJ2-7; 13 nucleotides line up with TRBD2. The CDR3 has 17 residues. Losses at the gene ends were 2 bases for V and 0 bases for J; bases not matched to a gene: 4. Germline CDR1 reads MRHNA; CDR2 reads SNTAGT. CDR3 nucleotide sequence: TGTGCCAGCAGTGACGGACTAGCGGGGGAGAACTCCTACGAGCAGTACGTC. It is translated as CASSDGLAGENSYEQYV.

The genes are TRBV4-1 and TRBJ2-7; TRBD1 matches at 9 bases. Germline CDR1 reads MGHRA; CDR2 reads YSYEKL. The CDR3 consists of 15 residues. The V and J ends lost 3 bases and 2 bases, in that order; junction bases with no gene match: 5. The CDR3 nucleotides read TGCGCCAGCAGCCATCGGGACAGGGTAGCCTACGAGCAGTACTTC. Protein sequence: CASSHRDRVAYEQYF.

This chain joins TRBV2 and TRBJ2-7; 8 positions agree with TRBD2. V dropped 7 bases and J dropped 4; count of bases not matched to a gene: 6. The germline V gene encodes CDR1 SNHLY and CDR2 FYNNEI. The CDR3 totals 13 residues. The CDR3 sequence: CASTSGGPYEQYF. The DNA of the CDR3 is TGTGCCAGCACCTCGGGGGGGCCGTACGAGCAGTACTTC.

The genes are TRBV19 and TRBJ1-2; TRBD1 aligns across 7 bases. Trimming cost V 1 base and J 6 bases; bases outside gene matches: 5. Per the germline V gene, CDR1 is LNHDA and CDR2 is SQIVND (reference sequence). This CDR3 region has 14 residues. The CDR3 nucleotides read TGTGCCAGTAGTATAGTCAAGGGGGCAAATGGCTACACCTTC. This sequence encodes CASSIVKGANGYTF.

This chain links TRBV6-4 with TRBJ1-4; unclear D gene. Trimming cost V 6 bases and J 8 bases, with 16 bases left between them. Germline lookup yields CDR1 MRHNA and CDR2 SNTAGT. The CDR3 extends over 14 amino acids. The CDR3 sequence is CASSLQPGGEKLFF. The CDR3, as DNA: TGTGCCAGCAGCCTTCAACCGGGAGGGGAAAAACTGTTTTTT.

The CDR3 nucleotides are TGTGCCAGCAGCTCCTACCGGGGACCGCAGCGGGCCCAGTACTTC. Translating it yields CASSSYRGPQRAQYF. V usage is TRBV7-2 and J usage is TRBJ2-5, with D possibly TRBD2 on 6 matching bases. The CDR3 covers 15 residues. Trimming removed 4 bases from V and 9 bases from J, with 21 bases in between. The V gene's germline CDR1 is SGHTA and CDR2 FQGNSA.

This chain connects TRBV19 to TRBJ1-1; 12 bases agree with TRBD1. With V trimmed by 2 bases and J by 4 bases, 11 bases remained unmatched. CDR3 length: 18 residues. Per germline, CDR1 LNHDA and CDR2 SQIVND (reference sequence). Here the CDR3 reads CASSIKGRGQGASTEAFF. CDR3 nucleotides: TGTGCCAGTAGTATAAAAGGACGGGGACAGGGGGCGAGCACTGAAGCTTTCTTT. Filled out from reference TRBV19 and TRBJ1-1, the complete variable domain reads DGGITQSPKYLFRKEGQNVTLSCEQNLNHDAMYWYRQDPGQGLRLIYYSQIVNDFQKGDIAEGYSVSREKKESFPLTVTSAQKNPTAFYLCASSIKGRGQGASTEAFFGQGTRLTVV.